This TCR beta chain originates from a study of Graves' ophthalmopathy and Graves' hyperthyroidism. Whole-study results and caveats: Ophthalmopathy was separated from stable hyperthyroidism by a 13-signature model with around 89% sensitivity and around 81% specificity.

As regards this clonotype: What it binds is not known.

The CDR3 runs to 16 residues. CDR1 is SGHAT and CDR2 is FQNNGV in the germline V gene. The V gene end was trimmed by 2 bases and the J gene end by 7 bases; junction bases not matched to a gene: 9. Beta-chain TCR CDR3 regions were amplified from RNA transcripts. Second-round multiplex PCR came after a first-round RT-PCR that employed HTBI primers. In TCRdb, the multiplex PCR reads were re-called with MiXCR into one record per CDR3 protein. The data show under 250,000 distinct CDR3 sequences, roughly 27% seen once. Sample: peripheral blood. The receptor's source is a man over 45 with Graves' ophthalmopathy. V and J are TRBV11-2 and TRBJ2-4; TRBD1 matches at 9 bases. CDR3 loop: CASSLRGTGRANIQYF. In DNA form, the CDR3 reads TGTGCCAGCAGCTTAAGGGGGACAGGGCGTGCCAACATTCAGTACTTC.